The rows below give T cell receptor beta chains drawn from one sample of a study of shared clonotypes between healthy human individuals. Clones were sequenced by immunoSEQ multiplex PCR, and TCRdb holds only the in-frame ones, with some missing. The top ten hold 0.055% to 0.075% of the sample, which has more than 400,000 clones, approximately 95% seen once. Sequenced input: naive CD4+ T cells sorted from blood. The receptors derive from a woman aged 25-40 years in good health. The CDR3 runs from the conserved cysteine through the conserved F or W. The D gene is left open where the match is weak. Size is omitted from some rows. Given values are once, few, many or a class for expanded clones.

.	TRBV6-5	16	.	TRBJ2-1	CASSYRGAGSYNEQFF	TGTGCCAGCAGTTACCGGGGGGCAGGGAGCTACAATGAGCAGTTCTTC
.	TRBV30	12	once	TRBJ1-2	CAWTGGPYGYTF	TGTGCCTGGACTGGTGGACCCTATGGCTACACCTTC
TRBD1	TRBV19	14	.	TRBJ1-2	CASTAPGQGYGYTF	TGTGCCAGTACCGCGCCGGGACAGGGTTATGGCTACACCTTC
TRBD1	TRBV18	15	.	TRBJ1-5	CASSPSTGSNQPQHF	TGTGCCAGCTCACCATCGACAGGGAGCAATCAGCCCCAGCATTTT
.	TRBV2	14	.	TRBJ1-1	CASSPARQNTEAFF	TGTGCCAGCAGCCCGGCTAGACAGAACACTGAAGCTTTCTTT
.	TRBV5-4	14	once	TRBJ1-6	CASSFGSNNSPLHF	TGTGCCAGCAGCTTCGGGAGCAATAATTCACCCCTCCACTTT
.	TRBV11-2	15	few	TRBJ2-1	CASSLAGTSYNEQFF	TGTGCCAGCAGCTTAGCGGGAACCTCCTACAATGAGCAGTTCTTC
.	TRBV6-5	15	once	TRBJ1-1	CASSYSRSLNTEAFF	TGTGCCAGCAGTTACTCGCGAAGCCTGAACACTGAAGCTTTCTTT
.	TRBV27	15	.	TRBJ2-7	CASSFTRSIPYEQYF	TGTGCCAGCAGTTTTACCCGCTCGATTCCCTACGAGCAGTACTTC
.	TRBV30	14	.	TRBJ1-4	CAWNPGLTREKLFF	TGTGCCTGGAATCCGGGACTGACGAGGGAAAAACTGTTTTTT
.	TRBV4-2	15	.	TRBJ1-5	CASSHIRDITQPQHF	TGTGCCAGCAGCCATATCCGGGACATCACTCAGCCCCAGCATTTT
.	TRBV28	12	.	TRBJ2-7	CASSFRSYEQYF	TGTGCCAGCAGTTTCAGGTCCTACGAGCAGTACTTC
.	TRBV7-9	15	.	TRBJ1-3	CASSLGRNSGNTIYF	TGTGCCAGCAGCTTAGGGCGCAACTCTGGAAACACCATATATTTT
TRBD1	TRBV27	15	.	TRBJ1-3	CASSYRGYSGNTIYF	TGTGCCAGCAGTTACAGGGGGTACTCTGGAAACACCATATATTTT
TRBD1	TRBV29-1	13	.	TRBJ2-1	CSSRGTGDNEQFF	TGCAGCTCGAGGGGGACAGGGGACAATGAGCAGTTCTTC
TRBD1	TRBV19	17	.	TRBJ2-7	CASSLIHSTGLIYEQYF	TGTGCCAGTAGTCTAATCCACTCGACAGGGCTGATCTACGAGCAGTACTTC
TRBD1	TRBV6-1	15	.	TRBJ2-7	CASSEPGQGAYEQYF	TGTGCCAGCAGTGAACCGGGACAGGGGGCCTACGAGCAGTACTTC
.	TRBV18	17	.	TRBJ1-3	CASSNSPGVGSGNTIYF	TGTGCCAGCTCAAATTCTCCAGGAGTGGGCTCTGGAAACACCATATATTTT
TRBD2	TRBV7-3	15	.	TRBJ2-4	CASSPLAGVNNIQYF	TGTGCCAGCAGCCCACTAGCGGGAGTCAATAACATTCAGTACTTC
.	TRBV18	14	.	TRBJ1-4	CASSPGSTNEKLFF	TGTGCCAGCTCACCAGGGTCGACTAATGAAAAACTGTTTTTT
.	TRBV27	15	.	TRBJ2-7	CASSFRLNRVDEQYF	TGTGCCAGCAGTTTCAGGTTGAACAGGGTTGACGAGCAGTACTTC
.	TRBV11-2	14	.	TRBJ2-2	CASSLVLYTGELFF	TGTGCCAGCAGCTTAGTCCTTTACACCGGGGAGCTGTTTTTT
TRBD1	TRBV11-1	14	.	TRBJ2-7	CASSADRVGVEQYF	TGTGCCAGCAGCGCCGACAGGGTTGGGGTCGAGCAGTACTTC
.	TRBV12-5	14	.	TRBJ2-3	CASGQGISTDTQYF	TGTGCTAGTGGCCAGGGAATTAGCACAGATACGCAGTATTTT
TRBD1	TRBV11-3	14	.	TRBJ2-7	CASSSPGQGNEQYF	TGTGCCAGCAGCTCCCCTGGACAGGGGAACGAGCAGTACTTC
TRBD2	TRBV5-1	15	.	TRBJ2-1	CASSLTSGRANEQFF	TGCGCCAGCAGCCTTACTAGCGGGAGGGCCAATGAGCAGTTCTTC
.	TRBV2	14	.	TRBJ1-6	CASSAGTGNSPLHF	TGTGCCAGCAGTGCGGGCACGGGAAATTCACCCCTCCACTTT
.	TRBV27	11	.	TRBJ1-1	CASRGGTEAFF	TGTGCCAGCCGCGGAGGCACTGAAGCTTTCTTT
TRBD1	TRBV5-8	14	.	TRBJ1-2	CASSLVQGAGGYTF	TGTGCCAGCAGCTTGGTACAGGGGGCGGGTGGCTACACCTTC
.	TRBV7-5	18	.	TRBJ2-6	CVRSLASQGISGANVLTF	TGTGTCAGAAGCTTAGCTAGCCAGGGTATCTCTGGGGCCAACGTCCTGACTTTC
.	TRBV14	16	once	TRBJ2-7	CASSQLAWTRRDEQYF	TGTGCCAGCAGCCAACTCGCGTGGACCAGGCGGGACGAGCAGTACTTC
TRBD1	TRBV4-2	14	.	TRBJ1-3	CASSRDSSGNTIYF	TGTGCCAGCAGCCGGGACAGCTCTGGAAACACCATATATTTT
.	TRBV18	13	.	TRBJ1-5	CASSLAENQPQHF	TGTGCCAGCTCACTGGCGGAAAATCAGCCCCAGCATTTT
.	TRBV28	13	few	TRBJ1-2	CASSKGQVYGYTF	TGTGCCAGCAGTAAGGGACAAGTTTATGGCTACACCTTC
TRBD1	TRBV6-5	15	.	TRBJ2-7	CASSYLTGGHYEQYF	TGTGCCAGCAGTTACTTGACAGGGGGTCACTACGAGCAGTACTTC